The clone carrying this TCR beta chain has a handful of counts. This sample was included in a study of T-cell memory formation after mild COVID-19. The authors produced TCR alpha and TCR beta cDNA libraries with sample barcodes and UMIs by 5'RACE using constant-segment primers. TCRdb called the 5' RACE reads again in MiXCR, with one record for every CDR3 protein. The sample shows fewer than 500,000 distinct CDR3 sequences, roughly 25% of them seen only once. This CDR3 has 14 amino acids. Germline CDR1 reads KGHSH; CDR2 reads LQKENI. V shed 1 base, J shed 5 bases, and the junction held 4 bases outside the gene matches.

The genes are TRBV18 and TRBJ1-1; 7 bases align to TRBD1. The clonotype comes from an adult woman who had mild COVID-19 (a few samples of this study predate the infection). Cell type and time point are not known. The specimen was PBMCs or a T cell subset sorted from them (not recorded which). The CDR3 DNA is TGTGCCAGCTCACCACAGGGGGCCGGGACTGAAGCTTTCTTT. Encoded protein: CASSPQGAGTEAFF. Looking up the rest from reference TRBV18 and TRBJ1-1 gives the full variable domain: NAGVMQNPRHLVRRRGQEARLRCSPMKGHSHVYWYRQLPEEGLKFMVYLQKENIIDESGMPKERFSAEFPKEGPSILRIQQVVRGDSAAYFCASSPQGAGTEAFFGQGTRLTVV.